Listed below are T cell receptor beta chains from one sample, sequenced in a study of T cells in Graves' hyperthyroidism and ophthalmopathy. TCRdb independently ran MiXCR on the multiplex PCR reads; one entry per CDR3 protein. The data hold about 580,000 distinct CDR3 sequences, with around 45% observed a single time. Input material: peripheral blood or thyroid tissue (not recorded which). Receptors originate from a woman aged 18-29 years with Graves' hyperthyroidism. The CDR3 runs from the conserved cysteine through the conserved F or W. The order of the fields is clone size, J gene, D gene, V gene, CDR3 protein, CDR3 DNA. The D gene is left open where the match is weak. Part of the rows lack a size; the others show once, few, many or a class for expanded clones.

NA | TRBJ1-1 | NA | TRBV3-1 | CASSHYSQEQAFF | TGTGCCAGCAGCCATTATTCCCAAGAACAGGCTTTCTTT
NA | TRBJ1-5 | NA | TRBV7-6 | CASSLDHLAGGVVHF | TGTGCCAGCAGCTTAGACCACCTAGCGGGAGGGGTAGTACATTTT
NA | TRBJ2-5 | NA | TRBV29-1 | CSLEGETQYF | TGCAGTCTGGAGGGAGAGACCCAGTACTTC
NA | TRBJ2-7 | NA | TRBV5-6 | CASARTGNYEQYF | TGTGCCAGCGCCAGGACGGGGAACTACGAGCAGTACTTC
NA | TRBJ2-5 | NA | TRBV19 | CASSARDPGSLETQYF | TGTGCCAGCAGTGCTAGAGATCCCGGGAGCTTGGAGACCCAGTACTTC
NA | TRBJ2-1 | NA | TRBV7-9 | CASTRDNNEQFF | TGTGCCAGCACCAGGGACAACAATGAGCAGTTCTTC
many | TRBJ2-5 | TRBD2 | TRBV7-2 | CASSPAALAGAETQYF | TGTGCCAGCAGCCCTGCGGCGCTAGCGGGAGCTGAGACCCAGTACTTC
many | TRBJ1-1 | NA | TRBV20-1 | CSARDLREEQTEAFF | TGCAGTGCTAGAGATTTACGGGAAGAACAGACTGAAGCTTTCTTT
many | TRBJ2-5 | NA | TRBV20-1 | CSPAGKETQYF | TGCAGCCCGGCGGGGAAAGAGACCCAGTACTTC
many | TRBJ2-5 | NA | TRBV20-1 | CSGSWIGETQYF | TGCAGTGGCTCCTGGATCGGAGAGACCCAGTACTTC
many | TRBJ1-4 | NA | TRBV15 | CATSSVGEKLFF | TGTGCCACCAGCAGCGTCGGTGAAAAACTGTTTTTT
NA | TRBJ1-2 | NA | TRBV2 | CASREQGNHYGYTF | TGTGCCAGCAGGGAACAGGGAAACCACTATGGCTACACCTTC
NA | TRBJ1-2 | NA | TRBV24-1 | CASSPRGGRAYGYTF | TGTGCCAGCAGCCCCCGGGGGGGGCGAGCCTATGGCTACACCTTC
NA | TRBJ2-5 | TRBD1 | TRBV2 | CASSGGGAETQYF | TGTGCCAGCAGTGGAGGGGGCGCAGAGACCCAGTACTTC
NA | TRBJ2-7 | TRBD1 | TRBV2 | CASKKTGGTGELYF | TGTGCCAGCAAGAAGACAGGGGGCACCGGGGAGCTGTACTTC
NA | TRBJ2-7 | TRBD2 | TRBV7-9 | CASSLGGSGISYEQYF | TGTGCCAGCAGCCTTGGGGGTAGCGGGATCTCCTACGAGCAGTACTTC
few | TRBJ1-2 | NA | TRBV18 | CASSPRDLYRYTF | TGTGCCAGCTCACCCCGAGACCTCTACCGCTACACCTTC
NA | TRBJ2-1 | TRBD2 | TRBV7-6 | CASSLKGEASGRAGNEQFF | TGTGCCAGCAGCTTAAAGGGTGAGGCTAGCGGGAGGGCCGGGAATGAGCAGTTCTTC
many | TRBJ2-7 | TRBD2 | TRBV14 | CASSPLTSGRKGYEQYF | TGTGCCAGCAGCCCCCTGACGAGCGGGAGGAAAGGATACGAGCAGTACTTC
NA | TRBJ1-1 | NA | TRBV20-1 | CSARQGTEAFF | TGCAGTGCTAGACAGGGTACTGAAGCTTTCTTT
few | TRBJ2-1 | TRBD2 | TRBV20-1 | CSAEGGGRAAEQFF | TGCAGTGCCGAGGGAGGCGGGAGGGCCGCTGAGCAGTTCTTC
NA | TRBJ2-7 | NA | TRBV9 | CASSPDDRDGEQYF | TGTGCCAGCAGCCCGGACGACCGGGATGGCGAGCAGTACTTC
NA | TRBJ1-5 | TRBD1 | TRBV5-1 | CASSLGTGDDQPQHF | TGCGCCAGCAGCTTGGGGACAGGGGATGATCAGCCCCAGCATTTT
NA | TRBJ1-4 | TRBD1 | TRBV5-8 | CASSPGQGWATNEKLFF | TGTGCCAGCAGCCCGGGACAGGGGTGGGCGACTAATGAAAAACTGTTTTTT
few | TRBJ2-7 | TRBD1 | TRBV25-1 | CASSAREDREQYF | TGTGCCAGCAGTGCTAGAGAGGACAGGGAGCAGTACTTC
NA | TRBJ2-5 | NA | TRBV4-1 | CASGQDRETQYF | TGCGCCAGCGGCCAAGATCGCGAGACCCAGTACTTC
NA | TRBJ2-1 | NA | TRBV9 | CASSVVGDEQFF | TGTGCCAGCAGCGTAGTGGGTGATGAGCAGTTCTTC
NA | TRBJ1-6 | NA | TRBV7-2 | CASSLTAVLPLHF | TGTGCCAGCAGCTTAACGGCAGTTCTACCCCTCCACTTT
many | TRBJ2-7 | NA | TRBV7-2 | CASSFAGTHEQYF | TGTGCCAGCAGCTTTGCAGGGACCCACGAGCAGTACTTC
NA | TRBJ2-7 | NA | TRBV20-1 | CSARDGEKFAYEQRF | TGCAGTGCTAGAGATGGGGAGAAATTCGCCTACGAGCAGCGCTTC
many | TRBJ1-2 | NA | TRBV20-1 | CSARDVGRPAYGYTF | TGCAGTGCTAGAGATGTCGGGCGGCCCGCATATGGCTACACCTTC
few | TRBJ1-4 | NA | TRBV20-1 | CSASGTSGYNEKLFF | TGCAGTGCCTCGGGGACTAGCGGATACAATGAAAAACTGTTTTTT
NA | TRBJ2-5 | NA | TRBV7-8 | CASSPGHHETQYF | TGTGCCAGCAGCCCCGGGCACCACGAGACCCAGTACTTC
many | TRBJ1-2 | NA | TRBV12-3/TRBV12-4 | CASSFSEGLGYTF | TGTGCCAGCAGTTTTAGCGAGGGGTTGGGCTACACCTTC
many | TRBJ2-3 | TRBD2 | TRBV10-3 | CAIRLAGASTDTQYF | TGTGCCATCAGATTAGCGGGAGCTAGCACAGATACGCAGTATTTT